These T cell receptor beta chains were read from a single sample in a study of T cell responses to AZD1222 COVID-19 vaccine. The method was immunoSEQ multiplex PCR; TCRdb's version includes in-frame clones alone and lacks a portion of them. This sample has about 200,000 clones; just over 90% occur once, and the top ten carry about 3.6%. This sample comprised peripheral blood, obtained 28 days after the second dose of the MenACWY control vaccine. These receptors were obtained from an adult who received the MenACWY meningococcal vaccine as a control. Both conserved end residues are part of each CDR3. The D gene is left open where the match is weak. Some rows mark clone size as missing; the rest say once, few, many or name a class of expanded clone.

v_call	clone_size	d_call	j_call	cdr3_nt	cdr3_aa
TRBV3-1/TRBV3-2	once	NA	TRBJ1-2	TGTGCCAGCAGCGGGACGGGGACTGGCTACACCTTC	CASSGTGTGYTF
TRBV16	NA	NA	TRBJ2-7	TGTGCCAGCAGCCAATCGGTGGGGGGCGAGCAGTACTTC	CASSQSVGGEQYF
TRBV7-3	NA	TRBD2	TRBJ2-1	TGTGCCAGCAGCTCCCCTTGGCGGGGGGACAATGAGCAGTTCTTC	CASSSPWRGDNEQFF
TRBV4-1	NA	NA	TRBJ1-6	TGCGCCAGCAGCCAGCTCCGGGGAGCACCCCTCCACTTT	CASSQLRGAPLHF
TRBV4-1	NA	NA	TRBJ1-2	TGCGCCAGCAGCCCCCAAGGCTGGAGCTATGGCTACACCTTC	CASSPQGWSYGYTF
TRBV30	NA	NA	TRBJ2-1	TGTGCCTGGAAACCCCGGCAATACAATGAGCAGTTCTTC	CAWKPRQYNEQFF
TRBV12-5	few	TRBD1	TRBJ2-7	TGTGCTAGTGGTTTGGCCTCCGGGACAGGGACTTCCTACGAGCAGTACTTC	CASGLASGTGTSYEQYF
TRBV11-2	once	NA	TRBJ1-4	TGTGCCAGCAGCTTAGGACTACAGGGATATGAAAAACTGTTTTTT	CASSLGLQGYEKLFF
TRBV7-3	NA	NA	TRBJ1-6	TGTGCCAGCAGCTTACCGGGGTCACCCCTCCACTTT	CASSLPGSPLHF
TRBV21-1	NA	NA	TRBJ1-5	TGTGCCAGCAGCAACGGGGGGTCTGGCAATCAGCCCCAGCATTTT	CASSNGGSGNQPQHF
TRBV27	few	NA	TRBJ1-2	TGTGCCAGCAGTTCGACAAGAGGAGACTATGGCTACACCTTC	CASSSTRGDYGYTF
TRBV28	NA	NA	TRBJ2-5	TGTGCCAGCAGTGGGTCGGGACTCGGTGGGGAGACCCAGTACTTC	CASSGSGLGGETQYF
TRBV27	NA	NA	TRBJ2-7	TGTGCCAGCAGTTTCCAGGACTCCTACGAGCAGTACTTC	CASSFQDSYEQYF
TRBV19	NA	NA	TRBJ1-1	TGTGCCAGTAATCAGCTCTCGAACACTGAAGCTTTCTTT	CASNQLSNTEAFF
TRBV7-9	NA	TRBD2	TRBJ2-3	TGTGCCAGCACCCTCTGGCGGGAGAATTCAGATACGCAGTATTTT	CASTLWRENSDTQYF
TRBV27	NA	NA	TRBJ1-1	TGTGCCAGCAGTTTATTGAGACAGAAGAACACTGAAGCTTTCTTT	CASSLLRQKNTEAFF
TRBV27	NA	NA	TRBJ2-1	TGTGCCAGCAGTTTGGGTCTTTGGAGCGATGAGCAGTTCTTC	CASSLGLWSDEQFF
TRBV5-1	NA	TRBD2	TRBJ2-5	TGCGCCAGCAGCCCCGGGCTAGCGGGAGGGTTCGAGACCCAGTACTTC	CASSPGLAGGFETQYF
TRBV15	NA	NA	TRBJ2-7	TGTGCCACCAGCAGAGATCGGCGGGGGCGACTTGAGGGTTACGAGCAGTACTTC	CATSRDRRGRLEGYEQYF
TRBV6-2/TRBV6-3	NA	NA	TRBJ1-2	TGTGCCAGCAGTGAGACAGCGTATGGCTACACCTTC	CASSETAYGYTF
TRBV7-3	NA	TRBD1	TRBJ1-5	TGTGCCAGCAGCTTAACAGGGGGCAGCAATCAGCCCCAGCATTTT	CASSLTGGSNQPQHF
TRBV5-5	NA	TRBD1	TRBJ2-1	TGTGCCAGCATTCGGGACAGGTCGAACAATGAGCAGTTCTTC	CASIRDRSNNEQFF
TRBV4-1	NA	NA	TRBJ2-3	TGCGCCAGCAGCCAAGCTTCGGGGCCGGGAGATACGCAGTATTTT	CASSQASGPGDTQYF
TRBV6-1	NA	NA	TRBJ1-5	TGTGCCAGCAGTGTGTATCAGGGAGGGGGAGGAAATGATCAGCCCCAGCATTTT	CASSVYQGGGGNDQPQHF
TRBV2	NA	TRBD1	TRBJ1-5	TGTGCCAGCAGTGGAATCAGGACAGGGGGCGCAGGCCAGCCCCAGCATTTT	CASSGIRTGGAGQPQHF
TRBV28	NA	NA	TRBJ1-1	TGTGCCAGCAGAGTCGGAGGGATCACTGAAGCTTTCTTT	CASRVGGITEAFF
TRBV19	NA	NA	TRBJ2-5	TGTGCCAGTAGTATTTGGCACAGCCGATTAGAGACCCAGTACTTC	CASSIWHSRLETQYF
TRBV15	NA	TRBD2	TRBJ2-7	TGTGCCACCAGCAGAGGTAGACTAGCGGGGACTGACGAGCAGTACTTC	CATSRGRLAGTDEQYF
TRBV5-4	once	TRBD1	TRBJ1-1	TGTGCCAGCAGCTTGGAGGGGGCTAGGACTGAAGCTTTCTTT	CASSLEGARTEAFF
TRBV19	NA	TRBD2	TRBJ2-7	TGTGCCAGTAGTATACTGAGCGGGGCCTACGAGCAGTACTTC	CASSILSGAYEQYF
TRBV20-1	once	NA	TRBJ1-4	TGCAGTGCGCGGTGGGGGGAAAAACTGTTTTTT	CSARWGEKLFF